Sequencing of this T cell receptor beta chain was carried out in a study of cytomegalovirus exposure and HLA in healthy donors (dated by TCRdb to 2016 to 2017). For context, the study as a whole: An earlier analysis of approximately 600 of the donors reported approximately 300 Gb of sequence data and around 110 million unique TCR beta sequences from about 180 million T cells. An earlier analysis of 587 of the donors applied high-throughput TCR beta sequencing to assess whether each TCR beta V gene segment acted as functional or pseudogenic. Because of strong linkage in the cohort, four or five DR-DQ haplotypes were treated as single units for association and clustering. Typing coverage varied by locus: about 620-630 donors for A, B, C, DRB1 and DQB1; 500 to 550 for DQA1; about 600 for DPA1; more than 450 for DPB1. Donor age, sex, ethnicity and CMV serostatus were collected together with the repertoire data. HLA typing included class I and class II loci at four-digit resolution. Of the roughly 400 genotyped donors, around 81% fell in the genetic ancestry cluster associated with self-reported Caucasian donors. Using immunosequencing, the study profiled T cell repertoires from 550 to 750 subjects and related those repertoires to cytomegalovirus serostatus. High-throughput TCR immunosequencing, statistical association of individual TCRs with disease status, and machine learning were combined to predict cytomegalovirus infection status. In addition to the first cohort of hundreds of subjects, a separate validation cohort of approximately 130 different subjects was used. Among around 400 genotyped donors of the cohort, an average of around 240,000 unique TCR beta nucleotide sequences was sequenced per donor, of which 15% to 20% were non-productive. Every discovery cohort repertoire had been produced on one sequencing platform. An early release covering just under 650 HLA-typed donors comprised approximately 290 gigabases of sequencing data and roughly 86 million unique TCR sequences. A later genetic analysis used genome-wide SNP genotypes for about 65% of the roughly 670 donors, treating that subset as a discovery cohort. In a later analysis, previously published TCR beta repertoires from several hundred donors were re-analyzed and high-resolution HLA genotyping was added so that TCR occurrence patterns could be studied. Rather than using new phenotypic data, the later analysis identified candidate immune exposures from TCR beta sequences and from how often those sequences occurred across donors. The aim of the study was to test whether cataloging public T cell receptors could identify signatures of past pathogen exposure.

Library construction relied on the immunoSEQ multiplex PCR assay. For the multiplex PCR, a mixture combining 60 forward primers for TCR Vbeta segments and 13 reverse primers for TCR Jbeta segments was used. The CDR3 region of rearranged TCR beta genes was amplified from genomic DNA by a multiplex PCR assay. Amplified TCR beta libraries were sequenced as 87-base-pair reads on the Illumina HiSeq System. In the source study's methods: In a later analysis, roughly 80 million unique TCR beta chains were counted across the approximately 620 repertoires, and roughly 11 million of these chains were shared by at least two donors. A nearest-neighbor algorithm error-corrected the raw reads and collapsed the reads into unique sequences, merging closely related sequences to remove PCR and sequencing errors. To assign V, D and J gene segments, CDR3 sequences were aligned to IMGT reference sequences. For a sequence to be retained, a match of at least six nucleotides to both a V gene segment and a J gene segment was required. A rearrangement was called productive if the CDR3 had no stop codons and remained in frame with V and J, and every other rearrangement was called non-productive. Following IMGT convention, CDR3 was defined as the stretch from the second conserved V-encoded cysteine up to the conserved J-encoded phenylalanine. The earlier analysis of more than 450 of the donors excluded sequences that lacked an unambiguous match to a single V gene segment. An earlier analysis of 587 of the donors classified V segments as functional when productive rearrangements were above 56.7% and as segregating when the standard deviation between donors was above 5%. To diagnose cytomegalovirus status from the catalog of TCR beta chain sequences, a statistical classification framework was built. In a later analysis, TCR nucleotide sequences were compared against IMGT/GENE-DB human TR gene sequences so that V and J genes could be assigned. In a later analysis, CDR3 sequences and most-parsimonious VDJ recombination scenarios were assigned using the TCRdist pipeline. In a later analysis, each TCR beta chain was defined by its CDR3 amino acid sequence together with its V-gene family, and reads without a unique V-gene family were excluded. As a way to deal with suspected cross-contamination and a sequencing artifact, a later analysis dropped 450 to 600 nucleotide sequences that were highly shared and had low generation probability. For each public chain, a later analysis derived a clonal expansion index from normalized ranks of inferred template counts within each repertoire. In a later analysis, generation probabilities were computed using a VDJ recombination model fitted to out-of-frame rearrangements, and the results were checked against IGoR. A later analysis scored TCR-TCR, TCR-HLA and TCR-CMV co-occurrence with hypergeometric tests, applying a repertoire-size bias correction to TCR pairs. To estimate false discovery rates, a later analysis permuted the HLA or CMV assignments 20 times. In a later analysis, co-occurring TCRs were grouped using DBSCAN, with TCRdist sequence similarity added in when clustering inside HLA-allele-positive subsets. Repertoires with fewer than 30,000 or more than 120,000 public chains, plus five repertoires with anomalous nucleotide sharing, were excluded from co-occurrence clustering. TCRdb mirrors the immuneACCESS table, restricted to in-frame sequences. Some clones are absent from its copies; in checked studies, under half trace to an unresolved V gene, and the reason for the others is unknown. That table furnishes V, J and clone size, whereas the DNA furnished D and trimming. Recorded for this sample are under 200,000 clones; around 85% of them occurred a single time. Roughly 10% of the sample rests with the top ten.

In regard to this clone: It lacks a known antigen. No base quality information exists; no much larger clone differs at one position.

CDR1 and CDR2, per the germline V gene, are SNHLY and FYNNEI. V loses 6 bases of germline sequence and J loses 2 bases, and the interval between the two ends is 9 bases. The CDR3 starts with the cysteine, ends with the phenylalanine, and has 13 residues. The CDR3 DNA has 39 bases and is translated from base 1. In total, roughly 710 healthy bone marrow donors made up the cohort. At the time of sampling, all cohort members were nominally healthy, though unrecorded immune exposures were likely present. The donor was CMV seropositive and belonged to the group of more than 250 seropositive cohort members. Every donor gave a peripheral blood sample, and the peripheral blood mononuclear cells from that sample were used for TCR beta sequencing. Genomic DNA was extracted from the blood cell samples with the Qiagen DNeasy Blood Extraction Kit. Broad study findings and their caveats: Compared with the 666-donor mean, donors in an Asian-associated ancestry cluster had fewer N-insertions in productive TCRs, according to a later genetic analysis. A further reported finding was that TCR beta sequences accurately predicted the HLA-A and HLA-B alleles for most subjects in the first cohort. Because the 87-base-pair reads could not distinguish some IMGT-functional V segments, including TRBV6-2 and TRBV6-3, those segments were excluded. A later analysis reported that several top co-occurrence clusters appeared linked to parvovirus B19, influenza, CMV and Epstein-Barr virus. Most TCR sequences were observed very rarely across donors, whereas some public TCRs were present in many individuals. The authors suggested that the approach could potentially be extended to other disease states and immunological phenotypes. A later analysis found that most CMV-associated TCR beta chains appeared HLA-restricted, with HLA associations seemingly driven largely by CMV exposure. Correlated functional status among segregating V segments might reflect linkage disequilibrium, but an unknown experimental factor could not be ruled out. An earlier analysis of 587 of the donors showed that most TCR beta V segments appeared in productive rearrangements either about 87% or about 30% of the time, which broadly matched IMGT annotations. In vitro tests confirmed that a few of the cytomegalovirus-associated TCR beta chains recognize cytomegalovirus antigens. Specific HLA alleles were associated with 15,000 to 20,000 TCR beta sequences at a false discovery rate of 0.05 in a later analysis. When HLA alleles, especially DR and DQ, strongly co-occurred, attributing TCR associations to individual alleles was difficult. Some 16 rarely observed V segments, including chromosome 9 orphons, were excluded from the earlier analysis of about 600 of the donors because counts were too low. Roughly uniform sequencing depth across donors was assumed in presence/absence analyses, although this assumption may not hold. The cohort was sequenced for TCR beta chains only, and without alpha or paired-chain data the features that could be detected were limited. In a later analysis, the rate of TCR association differed among HLA loci, with DRB1 alleles having the most associated TCRs and HLA-C alleles having the fewest. In a later genetic analysis, a missense DCLRE1C variant was associated with V-gene and J-gene trimming of TCR beta chains, and the association was replicated in an independent cohort. Because HLA typing was missing for some donors at each locus, association tests included only the typed subset. CMV serostatus was the only immune exposure information available for the cohort. In the study, some 160 TCR beta chains were listed as associated with cytomegalovirus. A group of highly shared sequence variants was considered likely to be a technical artifact of the sequencing pipeline. A later analysis found that HLA-associated TCR beta chains were more clonally expanded and had lower generation probabilities than equally common non-associated chains. The classifier was reported to diagnose cytomegalovirus status with high specificity and sensitivity in both the original cohort and the validation cohort.

The clonotype was recovered from a man aged 18 to 30 in good health and CMV-seropositive. Recombination connected TRBV2 to TRBJ2-3, with TRBD2 as a weak D call on 5 bases. Sequencing used PBMCs. For the CDR3, the sequence is CASRGGNTDTQYF. The base sequence is TGTGCCAGCAGAGGAGGAAACACAGATACGCAGTATTTT.